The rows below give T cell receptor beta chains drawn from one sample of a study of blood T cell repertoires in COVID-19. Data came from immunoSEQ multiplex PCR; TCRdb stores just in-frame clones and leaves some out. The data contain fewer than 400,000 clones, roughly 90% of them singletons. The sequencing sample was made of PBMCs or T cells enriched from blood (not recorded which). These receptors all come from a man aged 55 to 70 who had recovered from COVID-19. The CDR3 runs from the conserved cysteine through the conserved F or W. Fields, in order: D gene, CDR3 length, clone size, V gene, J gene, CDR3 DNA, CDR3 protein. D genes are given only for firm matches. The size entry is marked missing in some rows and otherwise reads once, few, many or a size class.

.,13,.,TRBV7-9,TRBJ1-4,TGTGCCAGCAGCTCCTCGACAGATGAAAAACTGTTTTTT,CASSSSTDEKLFF
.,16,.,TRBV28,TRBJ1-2,TGTGCCAGCAGTTTATCGTGGGCGGGGGCACGATATGGCTACACCTTC,CASSLSWAGARYGYTF
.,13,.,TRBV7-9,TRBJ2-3,TGTGCCAGCAGCCTACAATATGCCTCCTGGGCGTATTTT,CASSLQYASWAYF
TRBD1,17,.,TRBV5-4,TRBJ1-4,TGTGCCAGCAGCTCACCGGGACAGGGCGCAACTAATGAAAAACTGTTTTTT,CASSSPGQGATNEKLFF
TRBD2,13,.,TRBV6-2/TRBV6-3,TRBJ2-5,TGTGCCAGCAGTCGTAGCGGGAGCGAGACCCAGTACTTC,CASSRSGSETQYF
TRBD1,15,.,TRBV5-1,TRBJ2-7,TGCGCCAGCAGCCCACGGGACAGGGTCTCCTACGAGCAGTACTTC,CASSPRDRVSYEQYF
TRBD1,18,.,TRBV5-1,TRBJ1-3,TGCGCCAGCAGCTTGGCCCCCCGACAGGGAAGCTCTGGAAACACCATATATTTT,CASSLAPRQGSSGNTIYF
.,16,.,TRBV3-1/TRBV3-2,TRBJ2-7,TGTGCCAGCAGCCCCGGGAAGGAGGGGGCGTTAAACGAGCAGTACTTC,CASSPGKEGALNEQYF
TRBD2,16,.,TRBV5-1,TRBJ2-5,TGCGCCAGCAGCCCGCCCAACGGGGGGAGACAAGAGACCCAGTACTTC,CASSPPNGGRQETQYF
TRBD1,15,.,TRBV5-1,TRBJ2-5,TGCGCCAGCAGCTTCCTCCAGGGGGCAGGAGAGACCCAGTACTTC,CASSFLQGAGETQYF
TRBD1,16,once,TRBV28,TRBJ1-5,TGTGCCAGCAGTTTACAGACAGGGACAAGGCGTCAGCCCCAGCATTTT,CASSLQTGTRRQPQHF
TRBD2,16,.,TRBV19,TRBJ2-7,TGTGCCAGTAGTAGTTGGGATCCTAGCGGGAGTGGAGAGCAGTACTTC,CASSSWDPSGSGEQYF
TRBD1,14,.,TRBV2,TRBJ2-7,TGTGCCAGCAGGATGACAGGGATGACGGGCGAGCAGTACTTC,CASRMTGMTGEQYF
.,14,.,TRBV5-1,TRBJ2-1,TGCGCCAGCAGCTTAGAAGCCAAAACGGGTGAGCAGTTCTTC,CASSLEAKTGEQFF
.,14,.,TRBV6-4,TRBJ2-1,TGTGCCAGCAGTGACGGGAGCGAGGTGGATGAGCAGTTCTTC,CASSDGSEVDEQFF
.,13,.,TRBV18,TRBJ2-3,TGTGCCAGCTCACCGGGGCCCACAGATACGCAGTATTTT,CASSPGPTDTQYF
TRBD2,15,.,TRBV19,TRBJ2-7,TGTGCCAGTAGTATGGGGGGGAGCTATTCCTACGAGCAGTACTTC,CASSMGGSYSYEQYF
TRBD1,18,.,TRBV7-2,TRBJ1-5,TGTGCCAGCAGCTTGGACAGGGGAGGGCGGCTTGAAAATCAGCCCCAGCATTTT,CASSLDRGGRLENQPQHF
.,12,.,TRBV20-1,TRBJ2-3,TGCAGTGCTCGTGGCACCGTCTATGCGCAGTATTTT,CSARGTVYAQYF
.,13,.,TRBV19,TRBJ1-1,TGTGCCAGTAGTATGCGGGGGACCACTGAAGCTTTCTTT,CASSMRGTTEAFF
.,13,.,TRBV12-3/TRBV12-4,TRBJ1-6,TGTGCCAGCTTTACACAGGGCGTTTCACCCCTCCACTTT,CASFTQGVSPLHF
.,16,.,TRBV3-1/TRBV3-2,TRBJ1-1,TGTGCCAGCAGCCAAGGATGGGGACAAATGAACACTGAAGCTTTCTTT,CASSQGWGQMNTEAFF
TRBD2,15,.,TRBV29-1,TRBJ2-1,TGCAGCGTTGAAGATCAAGGGACTAGCTACAATGAGCAGTTCTTC,CSVEDQGTSYNEQFF
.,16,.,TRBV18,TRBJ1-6,TGTGCCAGCTCACCAGACATCCGCTCCTATAATTCACCCCTCCACTTT,CASSPDIRSYNSPLHF
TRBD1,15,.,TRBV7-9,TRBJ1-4,TGTGCCAGCAGCTCCTACGACAGGGGTGGGGAAAAACTGTTTTTT,CASSSYDRGGEKLFF
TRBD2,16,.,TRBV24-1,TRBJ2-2,TGTGCCACCAGCGCGCCGGCGGGAGTTAACACCGGGGAGCTGTTTTTT,CATSAPAGVNTGELFF
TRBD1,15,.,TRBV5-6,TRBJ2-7,TGTGCCAGCAGCCCCGGGACAGGGGTCCCCTACGAGCAGTACTTC,CASSPGTGVPYEQYF
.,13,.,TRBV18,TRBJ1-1,TGTGCCAGCAGAGAAGCCATGAACACTGAAGCTTTCTTT,CASREAMNTEAFF
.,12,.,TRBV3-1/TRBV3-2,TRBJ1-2,TGTGCCAGCAGCCAAGGCGACTATGGCTACACCTTC,CASSQGDYGYTF
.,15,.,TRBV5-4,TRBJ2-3,TGTGCCAGCAGCATCTTGGCGGGGTACACAGATACGCAGTATTTT,CASSILAGYTDTQYF
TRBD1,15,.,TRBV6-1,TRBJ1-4,TGTGCCAGCAGTGAACAGGGGACAGGGCCTGAAAAACTGTTTTTT,CASSEQGTGPEKLFF
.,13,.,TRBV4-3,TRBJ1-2,TGCGCCAGCAGCCCCCAGGGGAACTATGGCTACACCTTC,CASSPQGNYGYTF
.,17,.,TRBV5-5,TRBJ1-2,TGTGCCAGCAGCCCCCGTTCAAGCAGGGGCGCCAACTATGGCTACACCTTC,CASSPRSSRGANYGYTF
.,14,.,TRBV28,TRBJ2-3,TGTGCCAGCAGTTTAATTCAGGCAAAAGATACGCAGTATTTT,CASSLIQAKDTQYF
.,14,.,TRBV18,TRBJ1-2,TGTGCCAGCTCACCCCTATCTACGGGGGATGGCTACACCTTC,CASSPLSTGDGYTF